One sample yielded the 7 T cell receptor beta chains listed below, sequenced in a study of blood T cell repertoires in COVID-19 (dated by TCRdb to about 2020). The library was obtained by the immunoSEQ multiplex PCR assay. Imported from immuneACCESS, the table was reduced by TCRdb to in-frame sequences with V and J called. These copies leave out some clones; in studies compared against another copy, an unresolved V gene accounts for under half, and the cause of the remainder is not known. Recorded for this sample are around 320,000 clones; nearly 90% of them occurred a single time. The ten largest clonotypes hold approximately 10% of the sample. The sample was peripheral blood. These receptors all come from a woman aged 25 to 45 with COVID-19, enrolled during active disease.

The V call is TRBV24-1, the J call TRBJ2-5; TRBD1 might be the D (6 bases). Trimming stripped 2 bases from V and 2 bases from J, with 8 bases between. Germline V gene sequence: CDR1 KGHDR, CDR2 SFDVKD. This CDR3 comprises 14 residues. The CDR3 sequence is CATSDYREQETQYF. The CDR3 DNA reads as TGTGCCACCAGTGATTACAGGGAGCAAGAGACCCAGTACTTC.

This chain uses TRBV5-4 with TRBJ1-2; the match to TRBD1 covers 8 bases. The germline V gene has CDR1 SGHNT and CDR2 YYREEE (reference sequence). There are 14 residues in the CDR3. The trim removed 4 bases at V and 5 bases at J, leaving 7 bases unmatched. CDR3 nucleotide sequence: TGTGCCAGCAGCCTGTGGACAGGGAGGTATGGCTACACCTTC. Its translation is CASSLWTGRYGYTF.

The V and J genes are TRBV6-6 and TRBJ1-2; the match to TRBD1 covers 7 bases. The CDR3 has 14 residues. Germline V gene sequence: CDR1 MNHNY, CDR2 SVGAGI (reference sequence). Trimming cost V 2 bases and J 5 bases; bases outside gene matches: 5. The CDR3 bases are TGTGCCAGCAGTTACGCCGACAGGGCATATGGCTACACCTTC. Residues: CASSYADRAYGYTF.

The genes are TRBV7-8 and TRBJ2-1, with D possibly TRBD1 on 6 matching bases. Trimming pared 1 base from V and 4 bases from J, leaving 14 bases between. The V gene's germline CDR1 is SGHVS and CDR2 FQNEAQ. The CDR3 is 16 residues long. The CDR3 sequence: CASSLEPGQLYNEQFF. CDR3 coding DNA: TGTGCCAGCAGCTTAGAGCCCGGACAGCTTTACAATGAGCAGTTCTTC.

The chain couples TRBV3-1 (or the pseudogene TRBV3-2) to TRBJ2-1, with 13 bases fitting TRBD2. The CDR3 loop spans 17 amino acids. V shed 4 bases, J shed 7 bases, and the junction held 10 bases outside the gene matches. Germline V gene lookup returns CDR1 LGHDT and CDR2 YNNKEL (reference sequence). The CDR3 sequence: CASSLKTSGGLSNEQFF. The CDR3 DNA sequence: TGTGCCAGCAGCCTCAAGACTAGCGGGGGGTTGAGTAATGAGCAGTTCTTC.

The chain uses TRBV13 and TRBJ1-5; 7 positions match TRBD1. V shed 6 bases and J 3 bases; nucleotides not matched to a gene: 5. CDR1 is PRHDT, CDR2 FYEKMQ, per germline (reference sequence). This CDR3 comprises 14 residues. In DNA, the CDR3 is TGTGCCAGCAGTTTGGGACAGTACAATCAGCCCCAGCATTTT. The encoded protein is CASSLGQYNQPQHF.

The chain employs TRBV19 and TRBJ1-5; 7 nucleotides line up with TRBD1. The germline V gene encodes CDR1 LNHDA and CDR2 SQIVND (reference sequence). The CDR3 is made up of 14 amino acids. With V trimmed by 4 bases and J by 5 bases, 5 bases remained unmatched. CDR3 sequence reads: CASSKTGLDQPQHF. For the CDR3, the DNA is TGTGCCAGTAGTAAGACAGGGTTGGATCAGCCCCAGCATTTT.